This T cell receptor (beta chain) was captured by sequencing in a study of Tregs in tolerant kidney transplant recipients. Whole-study context: After B cell culture, CD4+CD8-CD25+CD127- and CD4+CD8-4-1BB+CD40L- cells were sorted.

Sequencing was performed with immunoSEQ multiplex PCR; in TCRdb, only in-frame clones are kept and a portion is missing. The sample records approximately 800 clones, more than 30% being singletons. With regard to this clone: Antigen specificity is unknown.

Findings and caveats of the study: Nucleotide sequences could not be compared across some patients' samples due to primer changes.

This CDR3 spans 14 amino acids. The V and J ends lost 0 bases and 8 bases, in that order; junction bases with no gene match: 5. Germline V lookup: CDR1 ENHRY, CDR2 SYGVKD. The genes are TRBV10-3 and TRBJ1-2; 8 nucleotides align to TRBD1. Sequences were obtained from Tregs from blood cultured with allogeneic cells. The sequence was obtained from a human patient who received a combined kidney and bone marrow transplant. Some T cells may trace back to the graft donor. For the CDR3, the DNA is TGTGCCATCAGTGAGTCGTTTAACAGGGGGGGCTACACCTTC. The encoded protein is CAISESFNRGGYTF.